This T cell receptor (beta chain) comes out of a study of blood T cell repertoires in COVID-19. Overall study: Sites across the United States, Italy and Spain contributed samples from acute and convalescent COVID-19. Nucleic acid was either cDNA or gDNA, and it came from T cells, B-cell-depleted T cells, or PBMCs.

In the source study's methods: How many nucleated cells were present was estimated from reference gene primer amplification. Libraries were prepared by immunoSEQ multiplex PCR; TCRdb keeps only in-frame clonotypes and omits some of them. The V and J calls and clone size are taken from that table; D and trimming were inferred from the DNA. The sample shows approximately 330,000 clones, 70% to 90% of them seen only once. The CDR3 loop spans 14 amino acids. The germline V gene has CDR1 MNHNS and CDR2 SASEGT. V lost 2 bases, J lost 8 bases, and 7 bases stayed unmatched. The V call is TRBV6-1, the J call TRBJ2-7; 9 nucleotides match TRBD1. The sequenced material came from peripheral blood. This clonotype was sampled from a woman aged 45-59 years with active or convalescent COVID-19. This CDR3 reads CASSEPWDRAKQYF. Here the CDR3 DNA reads TGTGCCAGCAGTGAACCCTGGGACAGGGCGAAGCAGTACTTC.